These T cell receptor beta chains were read from a single sample in a study of shared clonotypes between healthy human individuals. Sequencing was performed with immunoSEQ multiplex PCR; in TCRdb, only in-frame clones are kept and a portion is missing. Of around 1.6 million clones listed, approximately 98% are singletons. The sample consisted of naive CD4+ T cells sorted from blood. The receptors derive from a young man in good health. Both conserved end residues are part of each CDR3. Each record gives: V gene, D gene, J gene, clone size, CDR3 protein, CDR3 DNA. A D gene is named only where the DNA matches it firmly. Size is omitted from some rows. Given values are once, few, many or a class for expanded clones.

V: TRBV27; D: .; J: TRBJ2-5; size: .; CDR3: CASSFEETQYF; DNA: TGTGCCAGCAGTTTCGAGGAGACCCAGTACTTC
V: TRBV28; D: .; J: TRBJ1-1; size: .; CDR3: CASSAGVNTEAFF; DNA: TGTGCCAGCAGTGCAGGGGTGAACACTGAAGCTTTCTTT
V: TRBV6-1; D: .; J: TRBJ1-1; size: .; CDR3: CASSGDPTLNTEAFF; DNA: TGTGCCAGCAGTGGCGACCCGACACTGAACACTGAAGCTTTCTTT
V: TRBV6-1; D: .; J: TRBJ1-5; size: .; CDR3: CASSEAISNQPQHF; DNA: TGTGCCAGCAGTGAAGCGATAAGCAATCAGCCCCAGCATTTT
V: TRBV5-1; D: .; J: TRBJ1-3; size: .; CDR3: CASSLGDEYRTGNTIYF; DNA: TGCGCCAGCAGCTTGGGAGACGAATACCGAACCGGAAACACCATATATTTT
V: TRBV30; D: .; J: TRBJ2-2; size: .; CDR3: CAWNSNDRSNTGELFF; DNA: TGTGCCTGGAATAGTAACGACAGGTCGAACACCGGGGAGCTGTTTTTT
V: TRBV5-4; D: .; J: TRBJ2-3; size: .; CDR3: CASGIGGSLYTQYF; DNA: TGTGCCAGCGGCATAGGAGGAAGTTTATATACGCAGTATTTT
V: TRBV7-9; D: TRBD2; J: TRBJ2-7; size: .; CDR3: CASGGLAGVYEQYF; DNA: TGTGCCAGCGGAGGACTAGCGGGAGTCTACGAGCAGTACTTC
V: TRBV19; D: .; J: TRBJ2-6; size: once; CDR3: CASSGIHSGANVLTF; DNA: TGTGCCAGTAGCGGGATACACTCTGGGGCCAACGTCCTGACTTTC
V: TRBV4-3; D: TRBD2; J: TRBJ2-1; size: .; CDR3: CASSSQLAGNEQFF; DNA: TGCGCCAGCAGCAGCCAATTAGCGGGAAATGAGCAGTTCTTC